Below are 20 T cell receptor beta chains sequenced from a single sample in a study of cytomegalovirus exposure and HLA in healthy donors. 13 Jbeta primers and 60 Vbeta primers were used for the PCR. Measured with immunoSEQ multiplex PCR; TCRdb has only the in-frame clones, and not every one. The table has over 120,000 clones, 77% seen once. Sequencing input: PBMCs. The receptors originated from a male donor in good health and CMV-seronegative.

The V call is TRBV7-9, the J call TRBJ1-1; no definite D call. The CDR3 contains 15 residues. Germline CDR1 is SEHNR and CDR2 is FQNEAQ (reference sequence). Trimming shortened V by 0 bases and J by 0 bases, and 8 bases separated the two germline ends. The CDR3 bases are TGTGCCAGCAGCTTAGCGATACAATTGAACACTGAAGCTTTCTTT. It specifies CASSLAIQLNTEAFF.

This clone was detected only a few times. V and J are TRBV6-5 and TRBJ2-7; maybe TRBD2 (6 bases). V lost 6 bases and J 0 bases, leaving 12 bases between the germline ends. Germline-derived CDR1 and CDR2 are MNHEY and SVGAGI. The length of the CDR3 is 14 residues. The CDR3 reads CASRRDFSSYEQYF. The CDR3 DNA follows: TGTGCCAGCAGGCGGGACTTTAGCTCCTACGAGCAGTACTTC.

J is TRBJ2-3 and V is TRBV7-8, with a possible D match to TRBD2 (6 bases). Per the germline V gene, CDR1 is SGHVS and CDR2 is FQNEAQ. Deletions cut 2 bases from V and 0 bases from J, with 12 bases between. This CDR3 is built from 16 residues. The CDR3 reads CASSLMSGGSTDTQYF. DNA for the CDR3: TGTGCCAGCAGCTTAATGAGTGGGGGGAGCACAGATACGCAGTATTTT.

This clone was observed a handful of times. This chain connects TRBV5-5 to TRBJ2-7; the D gene is possibly TRBD2 (6 bases). Trimming removed 0 bases from V and 2 bases from J, with 12 bases in between. Germline V gives CDR1 SGHKS, CDR2 YYEKEE (reference sequence). This CDR3 comprises 15 residues. CDR3 nucleotide sequence: TGTGCCAGCAGCTTGGCTCCGGGACTCACCTACGAGCAGTACTTC. Translated, it gives CASSLAPGLTYEQYF.

The genes are TRBV19 and TRBJ2-7; 8 bases align to TRBD1. Germline V gene sequence: CDR1 LNHDA, CDR2 SQIVND (reference sequence). V shed 5 bases, J shed 7 bases, and the junction held 7 bases outside the gene matches. The CDR3 length is 13 residues. The CDR3: CASSLVGQGEQYF. CDR3 DNA sequence: TGTGCCAGTAGTCTGGTTGGACAGGGAGAGCAGTACTTC.

The CDR3 region has the DNA TGTGCCAGCAGTTACCGAGGGCGAGGGGCCAACGTCCTGACTTTC. Its protein is CASSYRGRGANVLTF. The chain employs TRBV6-5 and TRBJ2-6; tentative D call: TRBD2 (5 bases). V was trimmed by 2 bases and J by 4 bases, leaving 9 bases between them. The V gene's germline CDR1 is MNHEY and CDR2 SVGAGI. This CDR3 spans 15 amino acids.

This chain joins TRBV7-8 and TRBJ2-5; D uncertain. The CDR3 extends over 14 amino acids. Germline V gene lookup returns CDR1 SGHVS and CDR2 FQNEAQ. V gave up 0 bases and J gave up 3 bases, with 8 bases separating them. The CDR3 DNA follows: TGTGCCAGCAGCTTAGCGAGTTTGAAAGAGACCCAGTACTTC. Translation gives CASSLASLKETQYF.

This chain links TRBV15 with TRBJ2-2; the D is unclear. Germline assignment: CDR1 LNHNV and CDR2 YYDKDF (reference sequence). The CDR3 is 11 amino acids. V was shortened by 8 bases and J by 3 bases, with 4 bases between the two germline ends. The CDR3 nucleotides are TGTGCCACCTACTACACCGGGGAGCTGTTTTTT. Translating gives CATYYTGELFF. The full variable domain, with the rest looked up from reference TRBV15 and TRBJ2-2, is DAMVIQNPRYQVTQFGKPVTLSCSQTLNHNVMYWYQQKSSQAPKLLFHYYDKDFNNEADTPDNFQSRRPNTSFCFLDIRSPGLGDTAMYLCATYYTGELFFGEGSRLTVL.

V and J are TRBV6-1 and TRBJ2-3, with 7 bases that match TRBD1. V shed 4 bases, J shed 2 bases, and the junction held 6 bases outside the gene matches. The CDR3 has 15 amino acids. The germline V gene has CDR1 MNHNS and CDR2 SASEGT. The chain's CDR3 is CASSVGRGNTDTQYF. The CDR3 DNA follows: TGTGCCAGCAGTGTGGGCAGGGGGAACACAGATACGCAGTATTTT.

This clone has only one observation. The junction does not match germline at one end; this may be a read error. V and J are TRBV7-9 and TRBJ2-5; D remains ambiguous. From germline, CDR1 is SEHNR and CDR2 FQNEAQ (reference sequence). The CDR3 extends over 11 amino acids. CDR3 residues: CASSYTPEVDF. CDR3 DNA: TGTGCCAGCAGCTATACTCCCGAGGTCGACTTC.

The genes are TRBV6-6 and TRBJ2-3; D is possibly TRBD2 (6 bases). The V end lost 0 bases, the J end lost 6 bases, and 13 bases lay between the germline ends. Per germline, CDR1 MNHNY and CDR2 SVGAGI (reference sequence). The CDR3 spans 15 residues. CDR3 sequence reads: CASSYSLASGDTQYF. The CDR3 DNA sequence: TGTGCCAGCAGTTACTCGCTAGCGTCGGGGGATACGCAGTATTTT.

The V call is TRBV7-3, the J call TRBJ1-5; TRBD1 might be the D (6 bases). CDR1 and CDR2 (germline): SGHTA, FQGTGA. CDR3 size: 19 residues. The ends were cut back, 2 bases at V and 0 bases at J, with 20 bases in the middle. The CDR3, as DNA: TGTGCCAGCAGCTTAGGGGCGGGGGCATCAATTTATAGCAATCAGCCCCAGCATTTT. Translating it yields CASSLGAGASIYSNQPQHF.

As DNA, the CDR3 is TGTGCCATCAGTGAAATGGCCGAGCAGTTCTTC. Amino acid sequence: CAISEMAEQFF. The gene calls are TRBV10-3 and TRBJ2-1, with D unresolved. Germline V gene lookup returns CDR1 ENHRY and CDR2 SYGVKD. Between the trimmed V and J ends, which lost 3 bases and 10 bases, there was a span of 7 bases. The CDR3 covers 11 residues.

The sample holds a few counts of this clone. The chain uses TRBV19 and TRBJ2-2; 8 nucleotides align to TRBD1. Looked up from germline, CDR1 is LNHDA and CDR2 is SQIVND (reference sequence). The CDR3 has 14 amino acids. V dropped 2 bases and J dropped 5; count of bases not matched to a gene: 1. The CDR3 reads CASSIRQGTGELFF. The DNA for the CDR3 is TGTGCCAGTAGTATAAGACAGGGGACCGGGGAGCTGTTTTTT.

The rearrangement joins TRBV2 to TRBJ2-7; TRBD2 matches 13 bases. Looked up from germline, CDR1 is SNHLY and CDR2 is FYNNEI. V trimming: 4 bases; J trimming: 1 base; junction bases outside the gene matches: 1. This CDR3 is built from 15 residues. The CDR3: CASSATSGRSYEQYF. The CDR3 DNA sequence: TGTGCCAGCAGTGCGACTAGCGGGAGGTCCTACGAGCAGTACTTC.

This chain connects TRBV10-3 to TRBJ2-3, with 7 positions matching TRBD2. The ends lost 8 bases at V and 0 bases at J; junction bases unmatched: 5. The CDR3 is 14 amino acids. The germline gives CDR1 ENHRY, CDR2 SYGVKD. CDR3 in amino acids: CAIGGDGSTDTQYF. The CDR3 DNA reads TGTGCCATCGGGGGGGACGGCAGCACAGATACGCAGTATTTT.

About this clone itself: At the DNA level, this CDR3 is encoded by other sequences in the same sample as well. The V call is TRBV2, the J call TRBJ2-7; 8 bases are shared with TRBD1. The V gene's germline CDR1 is SNHLY and CDR2 FYNNEI. The CDR3 loop spans 13 amino acids. V dropped 6 bases and J dropped 2; count of bases not matched to a gene: 3. Here the CDR3 DNA reads TGTGCCAGCAGGGACAGGGTGACCTACGAGCAGTACTTC. Translated, it gives CASRDRVTYEQYF.

The chain couples TRBV7-3 to TRBJ2-7, with TRBD2 as a possible D gene (6 bases). The ends were cut back, 5 bases at V and 6 bases at J, with 14 bases in the middle. CDR1 SGHTA and CDR2 FQGTGA come from the germline V gene. The CDR3 is 13 residues long. Here the CDR3 DNA reads TGTGCCAGCAGCCCCTCCTACGGGGGCGAGCAGTACTTC. Its protein is CASSPSYGGEQYF.

The chain joins TRBV7-3 to TRBJ1-2, with 10 bases aligning to TRBD1. The germline V gene encodes CDR1 SGHTA and CDR2 FQGTGA. The junction had 10 bases not matched to a gene; V was cut back by 5 bases and J by 7 bases. This CDR3 has 15 amino acids. Written as DNA, the CDR3 is TGTGCCAGCAGCCCCGGAGGGACAGGGGATCCTGGCTACACCTTC. Encoded protein: CASSPGGTGDPGYTF.

The genes are TRBV7-2 and TRBJ1-6; 7 bases map to TRBD1. Germline values: CDR1 SGHTA, CDR2 FQGNSA. V dropped 5 bases and J dropped 8; count of bases not matched to a gene: 12. The CDR3 consists of 16 residues. The CDR3 region is CASSQGTVINYSPLHF. In DNA, the CDR3 is TGTGCCAGCAGCCAAGGGACAGTTATTAACTATTCACCCCTCCACTTT.